These T cell receptor beta chains were read from a single sample in a study of beta chain features in type 1 diabetes. Measured with immunoSEQ multiplex PCR; TCRdb has only the in-frame clones, and not every one. This table has 160,000 or so clones, roughly 60% appearing once. Sequencing was carried out using naive CD4+ T cells from blood. Every receptor here comes from a man aged 30 to 45 with type 1 diabetes. The conserved cysteine and the conserved F or W are not part of the CDR3 here. Each record gives: V gene, J gene, clone size, CDR3 protein. Clone size is shown for a subset of rows, as once, few, many or a class of expanded clone.

V gene: TRBV2; J gene: TRBJ2-7; clone size: few; CDR3 protein: ASSDGLAILQY
V gene: TRBV28; J gene: TRBJ2-7; clone size: few; CDR3 protein: ASRVQLSSYEQY
V gene: TRBV29-1; J gene: TRBJ1-1; clone size: NA; CDR3 protein: SFDTNTEAF
V gene: TRBV30; J gene: TRBJ2-3; clone size: NA; CDR3 protein: AWNPQRGNTQY
V gene: TRBV29-1; J gene: TRBJ1-1; clone size: NA; CDR3 protein: SVRGDSLNTEAF
V gene: TRBV7-9; J gene: TRBJ2-7; clone size: NA; CDR3 protein: ASSWDYHEQY
V gene: TRBV7-2; J gene: TRBJ2-3; clone size: NA; CDR3 protein: ASSPWPDTQY
V gene: TRBV7-2; J gene: TRBJ1-3; clone size: NA; CDR3 protein: ASSWDVSGNTIY
V gene: TRBV7-7; J gene: TRBJ2-5; clone size: NA; CDR3 protein: ASSLGLAGAETQY
V gene: TRBV30; J gene: TRBJ1-6; clone size: NA; CDR3 protein: AWSGTGEGSPLH
V gene: TRBV6-5; J gene: TRBJ2-3; clone size: NA; CDR3 protein: ASRLLAGDTDTQY
V gene: TRBV10-1; J gene: TRBJ2-6; clone size: NA; CDR3 protein: ATFGRQYSGANVLT
V gene: TRBV29-1; J gene: TRBJ2-1; clone size: few; CDR3 protein: SVRGGGPYNEQF
V gene: TRBV14; J gene: TRBJ2-3; clone size: few; CDR3 protein: ASSQQPGQGPTDTQY
V gene: TRBV4-3; J gene: TRBJ2-3; clone size: few; CDR3 protein: ASSQEGPSGTDTQY
V gene: TRBV30; J gene: TRBJ1-6; clone size: NA; CDR3 protein: AWSKPGNSPLH
V gene: TRBV30; J gene: TRBJ2-3; clone size: few; CDR3 protein: AWSTQHSDTQY
V gene: TRBV4-1; J gene: TRBJ2-7; clone size: NA; CDR3 protein: ASSQDTAGGWETYEQY
V gene: TRBV9; J gene: TRBJ2-1; clone size: NA; CDR3 protein: ASSVAGVSYNEQF
V gene: TRBV29-1; J gene: TRBJ1-4; clone size: few; CDR3 protein: SDRQGYEKLF
V gene: TRBV30; J gene: TRBJ1-2; clone size: few; CDR3 protein: AGTGYGGYT
V gene: TRBV2; J gene: TRBJ2-1; clone size: once; CDR3 protein: ASSPSLAGAKRYNEQF
V gene: TRBV7-2; J gene: TRBJ2-3; clone size: NA; CDR3 protein: ASSLERPVDTQY
V gene: TRBV30; J gene: TRBJ2-1; clone size: NA; CDR3 protein: AEGEFNEQF
V gene: TRBV18; J gene: TRBJ1-2; clone size: NA; CDR3 protein: ASSPPRDSLGYT
V gene: TRBV29-1; J gene: TRBJ1-2; clone size: NA; CDR3 protein: SVVLGSRGYT
V gene: TRBV30; J gene: TRBJ2-5; clone size: NA; CDR3 protein: AWSLTTGWETQY
V gene: TRBV6-5; J gene: TRBJ2-3; clone size: NA; CDR3 protein: ASRGQTDTQY
V gene: TRBV5-1; J gene: TRBJ2-1; clone size: once; CDR3 protein: ASSLAGVNEQF
V gene: TRBV7-6; J gene: TRBJ2-7; clone size: NA; CDR3 protein: ASSLEVATGEQY
V gene: TRBV29-1; J gene: TRBJ2-5; clone size: NA; CDR3 protein: SIGLAGGPETQY
V gene: TRBV7-2; J gene: TRBJ2-5; clone size: NA; CDR3 protein: ASSFLAGENGETQY
V gene: TRBV10-3; J gene: TRBJ2-7; clone size: NA; CDR3 protein: AIRTDTGQY
V gene: TRBV29-1; J gene: TRBJ2-1; clone size: NA; CDR3 protein: SLERVDNEQF
V gene: TRBV6-5; J gene: TRBJ2-1; clone size: NA; CDR3 protein: ASSYSRLAGHNEQF
V gene: TRBV4-3; J gene: TRBJ2-1; clone size: NA; CDR3 protein: ASSQDIGTNEQF
V gene: TRBV13; J gene: TRBJ1-3; clone size: NA; CDR3 protein: ASSLDRTGNTIY
V gene: TRBV28; J gene: TRBJ1-1; clone size: NA; CDR3 protein: ASSNRQGEAF
V gene: TRBV25-1; J gene: TRBJ2-7; clone size: NA; CDR3 protein: ASLGQTYEQY
V gene: TRBV7-9; J gene: TRBJ1-6; clone size: NA; CDR3 protein: ASSQQGPASPLH
V gene: TRBV9; J gene: TRBJ2-3; clone size: NA; CDR3 protein: ASSASLLAASTDTQY